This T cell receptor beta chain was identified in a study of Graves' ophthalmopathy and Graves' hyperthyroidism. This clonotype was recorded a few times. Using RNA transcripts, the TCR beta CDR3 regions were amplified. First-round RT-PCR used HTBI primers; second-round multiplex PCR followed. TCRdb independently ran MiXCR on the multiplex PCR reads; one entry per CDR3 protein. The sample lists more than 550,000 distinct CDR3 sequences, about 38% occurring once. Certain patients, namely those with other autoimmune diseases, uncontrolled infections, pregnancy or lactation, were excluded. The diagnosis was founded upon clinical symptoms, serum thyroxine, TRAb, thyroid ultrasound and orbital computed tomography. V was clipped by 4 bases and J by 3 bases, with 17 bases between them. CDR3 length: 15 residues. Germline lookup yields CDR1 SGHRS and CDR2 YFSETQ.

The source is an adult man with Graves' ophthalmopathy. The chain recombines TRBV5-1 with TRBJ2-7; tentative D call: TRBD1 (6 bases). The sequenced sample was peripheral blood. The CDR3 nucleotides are TGCGCCAGCAGCCGCTCCGGGACAACCAGCTACGAGCAGTACTTC. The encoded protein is CASSRSGTTSYEQYF. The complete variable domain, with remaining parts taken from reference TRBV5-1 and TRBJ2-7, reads KAGVTQTPRYLIKTRGQQVTLSCSPISGHRSVSWYQQTPGQGLQFLFEYFSETQRNKGNFPGRFSGRQFSNSRSEMNVSTLELGDSALYLCASSRSGTTSYEQYFGPGTRLTVT.